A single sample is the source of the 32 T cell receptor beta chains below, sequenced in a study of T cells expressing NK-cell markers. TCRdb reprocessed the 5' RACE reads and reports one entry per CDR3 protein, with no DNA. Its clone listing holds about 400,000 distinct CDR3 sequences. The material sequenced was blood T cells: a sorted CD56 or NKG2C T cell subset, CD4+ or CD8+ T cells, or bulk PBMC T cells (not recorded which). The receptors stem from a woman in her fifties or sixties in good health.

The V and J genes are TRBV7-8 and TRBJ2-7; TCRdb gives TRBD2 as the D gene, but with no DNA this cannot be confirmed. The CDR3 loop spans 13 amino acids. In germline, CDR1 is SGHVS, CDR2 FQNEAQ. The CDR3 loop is CASSLRPRDEQYF. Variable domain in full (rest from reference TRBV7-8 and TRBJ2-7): GAGVSQSPRYKVAKRGQDVALRCDPISGHVSLFWYQQALGQGPEFLTYFQNEAQLDKSGLPSDRFFAERPEGSVSTLKIQRTQQEDSAVYLCASSLRPRDEQYFGPGTRLTVT.

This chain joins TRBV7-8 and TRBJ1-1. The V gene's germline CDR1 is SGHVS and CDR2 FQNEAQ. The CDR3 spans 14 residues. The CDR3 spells CASSFNRMNTEAFF. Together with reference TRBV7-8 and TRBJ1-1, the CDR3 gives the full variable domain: GAGVSQSPRYKVAKRGQDVALRCDPISGHVSLFWYQQALGQGPEFLTYFQNEAQLDKSGLPSDRFFAERPEGSVSTLKIQRTQQEDSAVYLCASSFNRMNTEAFFGQGTRLTVV.

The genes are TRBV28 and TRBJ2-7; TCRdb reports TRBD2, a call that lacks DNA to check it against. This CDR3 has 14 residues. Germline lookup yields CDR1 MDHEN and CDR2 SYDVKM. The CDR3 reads CASSPSPRPYEQYF.

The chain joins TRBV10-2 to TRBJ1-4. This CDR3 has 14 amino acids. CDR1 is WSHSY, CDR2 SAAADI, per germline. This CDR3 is CASSEGSLNEKLFF.

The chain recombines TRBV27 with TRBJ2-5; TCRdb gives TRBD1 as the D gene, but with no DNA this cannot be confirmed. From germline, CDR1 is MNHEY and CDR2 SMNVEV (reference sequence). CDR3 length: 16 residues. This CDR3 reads CASSLSYRGGRETQYF.

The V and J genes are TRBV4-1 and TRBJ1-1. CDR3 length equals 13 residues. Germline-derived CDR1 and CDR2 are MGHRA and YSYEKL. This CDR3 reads CASSQVANTEAFF.

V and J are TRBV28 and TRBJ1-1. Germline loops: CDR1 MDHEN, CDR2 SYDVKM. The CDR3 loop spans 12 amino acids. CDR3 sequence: CASSLFNTEAFF.

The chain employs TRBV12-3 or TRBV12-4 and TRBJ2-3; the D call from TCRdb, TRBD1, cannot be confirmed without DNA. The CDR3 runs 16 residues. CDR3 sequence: CASYNGQGLRTDTQYF.

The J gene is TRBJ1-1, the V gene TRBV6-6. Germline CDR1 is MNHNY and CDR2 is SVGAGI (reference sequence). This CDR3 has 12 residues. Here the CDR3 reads CASRRRNTEAFF.

The CDR3 loop reads CASSLFVGSNYGYTF. The chain links TRBV5-1 to TRBJ1-2. The CDR3 runs to 15 residues. From germline, CDR1 is SGHRS and CDR2 YFSETQ.

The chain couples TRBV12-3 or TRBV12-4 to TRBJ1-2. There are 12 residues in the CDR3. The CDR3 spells CASSLEGFGYTF.

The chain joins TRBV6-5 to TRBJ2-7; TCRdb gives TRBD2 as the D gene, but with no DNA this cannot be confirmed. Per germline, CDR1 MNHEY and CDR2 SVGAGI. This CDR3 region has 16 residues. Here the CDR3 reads CASSYRPPGLDYEQYF.

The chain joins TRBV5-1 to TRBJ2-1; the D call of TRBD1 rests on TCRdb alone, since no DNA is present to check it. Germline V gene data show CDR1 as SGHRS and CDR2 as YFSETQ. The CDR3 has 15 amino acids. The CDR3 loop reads CASSLGSRGHNEQFF.

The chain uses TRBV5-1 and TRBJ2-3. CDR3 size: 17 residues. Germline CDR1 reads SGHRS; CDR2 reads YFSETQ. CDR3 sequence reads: CASSIGRTSSSTDTQYF.

This CDR3 reads CASYLRDNFLSGNTIYF. The chain joins TRBV4-1 to TRBJ1-3; TCRdb picks TRBD1, but there is no DNA to check that call. This CDR3 is built from 17 residues. Looked up from germline, CDR1 is MGHRA and CDR2 is YSYEKL.

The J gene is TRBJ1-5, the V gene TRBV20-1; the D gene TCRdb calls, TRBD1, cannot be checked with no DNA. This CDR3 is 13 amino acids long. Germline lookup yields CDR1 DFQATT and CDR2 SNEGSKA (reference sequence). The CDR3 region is CSARGGVGQPQHF.

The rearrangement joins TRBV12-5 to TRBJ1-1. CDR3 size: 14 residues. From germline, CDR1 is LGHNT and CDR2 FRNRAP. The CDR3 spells CASGLVSWGTEAFF. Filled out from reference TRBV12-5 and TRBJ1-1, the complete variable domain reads DARVTQTPRHKVTEMGQEVTMRCQPILGHNTVFWYRQTMMQGLELLAYFRNRAPLDDSGMPKDRFSAEMPDATLATLKIQPSEPRDSAVYFCASGLVSWGTEAFFGQGTRLTVV.

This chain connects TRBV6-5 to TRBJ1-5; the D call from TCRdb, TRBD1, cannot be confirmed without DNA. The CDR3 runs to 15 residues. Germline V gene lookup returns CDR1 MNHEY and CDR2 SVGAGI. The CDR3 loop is CASRGDRGGNQPQHF.

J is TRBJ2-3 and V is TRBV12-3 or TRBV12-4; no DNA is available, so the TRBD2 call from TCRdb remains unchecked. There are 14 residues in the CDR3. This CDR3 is CASSFPRALDTQYF.

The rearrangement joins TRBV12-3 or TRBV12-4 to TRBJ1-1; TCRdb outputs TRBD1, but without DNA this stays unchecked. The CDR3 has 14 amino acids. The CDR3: CASRGGTGGSEAFF.

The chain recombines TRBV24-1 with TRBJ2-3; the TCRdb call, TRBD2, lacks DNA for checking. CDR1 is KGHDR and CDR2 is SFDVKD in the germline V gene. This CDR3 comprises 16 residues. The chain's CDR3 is CAAHFSKAPLTDTQYF.

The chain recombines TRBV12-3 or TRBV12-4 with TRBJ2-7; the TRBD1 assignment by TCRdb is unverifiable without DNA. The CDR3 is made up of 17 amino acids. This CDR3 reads CASSLRAPGTGNYEQYF.

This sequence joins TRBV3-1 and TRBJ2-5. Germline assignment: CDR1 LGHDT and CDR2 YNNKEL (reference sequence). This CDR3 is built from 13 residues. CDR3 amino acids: CASSQESKETQYF.

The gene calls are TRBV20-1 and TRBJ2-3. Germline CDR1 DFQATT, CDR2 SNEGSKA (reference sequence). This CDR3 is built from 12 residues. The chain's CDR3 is CSATPTVDTQYF.

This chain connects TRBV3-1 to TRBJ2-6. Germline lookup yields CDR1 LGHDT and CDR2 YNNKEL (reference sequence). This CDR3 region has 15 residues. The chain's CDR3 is CASSPVDGGTNVLTF.

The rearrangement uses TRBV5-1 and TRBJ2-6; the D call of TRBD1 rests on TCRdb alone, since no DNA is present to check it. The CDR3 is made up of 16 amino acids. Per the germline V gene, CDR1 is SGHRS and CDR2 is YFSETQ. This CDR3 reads CASSPRQDSGANVLTF. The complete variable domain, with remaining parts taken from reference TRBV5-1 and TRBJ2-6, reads KAGVTQTPRYLIKTRGQQVTLSCSPISGHRSVSWYQQTPGQGLQFLFEYFSETQRNKGNFPGRFSGRQFSNSRSEMNVSTLELGDSALYLCASSPRQDSGANVLTFGAGSRLTVL.

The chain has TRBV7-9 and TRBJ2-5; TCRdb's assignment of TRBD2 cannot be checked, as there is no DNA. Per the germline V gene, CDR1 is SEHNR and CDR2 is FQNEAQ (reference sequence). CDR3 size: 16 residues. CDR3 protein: CASSLSRPVGGETQYF.

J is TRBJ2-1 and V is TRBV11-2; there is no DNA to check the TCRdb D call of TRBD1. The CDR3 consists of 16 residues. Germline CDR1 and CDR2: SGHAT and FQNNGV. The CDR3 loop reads CASSTGQSSSYNEQFF.

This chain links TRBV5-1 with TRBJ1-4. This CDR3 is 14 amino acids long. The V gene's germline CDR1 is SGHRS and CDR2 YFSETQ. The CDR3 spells CASSSSQLGEKLFF. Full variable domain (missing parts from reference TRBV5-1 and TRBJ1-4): KAGVTQTPRYLIKTRGQQVTLSCSPISGHRSVSWYQQTPGQGLQFLFEYFSETQRNKGNFPGRFSGRQFSNSRSEMNVSTLELGDSALYLCASSSSQLGEKLFFGSGTQLSVL.

CDR3 protein: CASSYEDRYEQYF. The rearrangement links TRBV6-5 to TRBJ2-7; no DNA is available, so the TRBD1 call from TCRdb remains unchecked. Germline values: CDR1 MNHEY, CDR2 SVGAGI. The CDR3 is made up of 13 amino acids.

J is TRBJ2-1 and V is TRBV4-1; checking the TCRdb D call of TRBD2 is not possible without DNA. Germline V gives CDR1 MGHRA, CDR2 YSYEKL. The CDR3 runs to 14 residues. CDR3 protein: CASSQVFLVNEQFF.

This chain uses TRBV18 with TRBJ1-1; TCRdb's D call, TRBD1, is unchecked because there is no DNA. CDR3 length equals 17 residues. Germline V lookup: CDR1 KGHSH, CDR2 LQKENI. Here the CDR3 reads CASSPKFRGGLNTEAFF.